These 27 T cell receptor beta chains were sequenced from one sample in a study of T cell repertoires in cytomegalovirus infection. No antigen has been assigned to these receptors. Via MiXCR, TCRdb re-called the reads, giving one row per CDR3 protein. The table lists approximately 1,000,000 distinct CDR3 sequences, more than 25% of them singletons. The source was cultured CD8+ T cells from PBMCs, collected from culture after CMV antigen stimulation. The receptors here all came from a human donor in good health (CMV status not recorded). Some clones in this sample may be carry-over from other donors' samples.

The table lists this clonotype with many counts. The chain employs TRBV7-9 and TRBJ2-5, with D possibly being TRBD2 (5 bases). Germline CDR1 and CDR2: SEHNR and FQNEAQ (reference sequence). V lost 5 bases and J 5 bases, leaving 9 bases between the germline ends. CDR3 length: 12 amino acids. For the CDR3, the DNA is TGTGCCAGCAGCCGGGCGGGCGAGACCCAGTACTTC. Translation gives CASSRAGETQYF. Full variable domain (remainder filled in from reference TRBV7-9 and TRBJ2-5): DTGVSQNPRHKITKRGQNVTFRCDPISEHNRLYWYRQTLGQGPEFLTYFQNEAQLEKSRLLSDRFSAERPKGSFSTLEIQRTEQGDSAMYLCASSRAGETQYFGPGTRLLVL.

This clonotype was counted many times. The chain links TRBV7-6 to TRBJ2-1, with 13 bases matching TRBD2. With 4 bases clipped from V and 5 bases from J, the junction kept 2 bases outside the gene matches. The CDR3 spans 15 residues. Germline-derived CDR1 and CDR2 are SGHVS and FNYEAQ. The CDR3, as DNA: TGTGCCAGCAGCTCCGGACTAGCGGGGGACAATGAGCAGTTCTTC. Its protein product is CASSSGLAGDNEQFF.

A remark on this clonotype: The conserved phenylalanine or tryptophan is not found at the CDR3 terminus, so this likely reflects a read error. The DNA is left out, because the CDR3 cannot be placed on it with certainty; the CDR3 is given as TCRdb lists it. V is TRBV12-5 and J is TRBJ2-5; the table's D gene call, TRBD2, was not cross checked with the DNA. The CDR3 has 11 amino acids, counting both end residues. CDR1 and CDR2 (germline): LGHNT, FRNRAP. CDR3 loop: CASGLSSPRAL.

This clonotype was seen a few times. J is TRBJ1-4 and V is TRBV12-5; no clear D gene. The CDR3 loop spans 17 amino acids. With 3 bases removed from V and 0 bases from J, the gap between germline ends came to 14 bases. Germline CDR1 LGHNT, CDR2 FRNRAP. The CDR3 is CASGFSHPGATNEKLFF. In nucleotides, the CDR3 is TGTGCTAGTGGTTTCTCCCACCCCGGGGCAACTAATGAAAAACTGTTTTTT.

This sequence joins TRBV11-3 and TRBJ2-1; TRBD1 is a possible D gene (5 bases). The CDR3 is 16 amino acids. Germline CDR1 and CDR2: SGHNT and YENEEA. V lost 4 bases and J 7 bases, leaving 20 bases between the germline ends. The CDR3 region is CASSSRPDTRLNEQFF. In DNA form, the CDR3 reads TGTGCCAGCAGCTCGCGCCCGGACACCCGACTGAATGAGCAGTTCTTC.

This sequence joins TRBV11-3 and TRBJ2-3; D is ambiguous. The V end lost 1 base, the J end lost 1 base, and 12 bases lay between the germline ends. The CDR3 length is 16 residues. Germline V gene data show CDR1 as SGHNT and CDR2 as YENEEA. This CDR3 is CASSLGSGGGTDTQYF. As DNA, the CDR3 is TGTGCCAGCAGCTTAGGGTCCGGTGGGGGCACAGATACGCAGTATTTT.

The chain carries TRBV14 and TRBJ2-3, with unresolved D. Germline CDR1 is SGHDN and CDR2 is FVKESK. The V and J ends lost 3 bases and 3 bases respectively, with 19 bases between them. This CDR3 contains 17 residues. The DNA for the CDR3 is TGTGCCAGCAGCCAGCCTGGAGCTAGATATATGACAGATACGCAGTATTTT. Amino acid sequence: CASSQPGARYMTDTQYF.

This clonotype was seen a handful of times. The V and J genes are TRBV29-1 and TRBJ2-1; maybe TRBD1 (6 bases). This CDR3 spans 10 amino acids. CDR1 SQVTM and CDR2 ANQGSEA come from the germline V gene. Trimming cost V 5 bases and J 14 bases, with 13 bases left between them. CDR3 region: CSVHGQSKFF. Written as DNA, the CDR3 is TGCAGCGTTCATGGACAGTCAAAGTTCTTC.

A remark on this clonotype: A much larger clone is a single base away; this may be a read error. The chain employs TRBV7-8 and TRBJ2-1; 7 positions match TRBD2. Germline V gene sequence: CDR1 SGHVS, CDR2 FQNEAQ. The CDR3 covers 14 residues. CDR3 nucleotides: TGTGTCAGCAGCTTAGGCCTAGCGGTGGATGAGCAGTTCTTC. Translated: CVSSLGLAVDEQFF.

In its sample, this clonotype was seen once. The chain couples TRBV6-8 to TRBJ2-2, with D possibly TRBD2 on 6 matching bases. The ends were cut back, 8 bases at V and 2 bases at J, with 15 bases in the middle. Germline loops: CDR1 MNHGY, CDR2 SAAAGT. CDR3 length: 15 amino acids. CDR3 DNA sequence: TGTGCCAGCGGTGGGGCGGGGCCTAACACCGGGGAGCTGTTTTTT. As protein: CASGGAGPNTGELFF.

The chain carries TRBV7-9 and TRBJ2-7; TRBD1 or TRBD2 may be the D gene (7 bases each). The CDR3 consists of 16 residues. Between the trimmed V and J ends, which lost 5 bases and 4 bases, there was a span of 21 bases. The germline V gene has CDR1 SEHNR and CDR2 FQNEAQ (reference sequence). The CDR3 is CASSGIRRGGEYEQYF. In DNA, the CDR3 is TGTGCCAGCAGCGGTATTCGCAGGGGGGGAGAGTACGAGCAGTACTTC.

This clonotype was observed many times. The chain uses TRBV7-6 and TRBJ2-3; D is unresolved. CDR1 SGHVS and CDR2 FNYEAQ come from the germline V gene. The CDR3 has 14 residues. V was cut by 5 bases and J by 1 base, with 10 bases left in between. CDR3 region: CASSLSSGTDTQYF. The CDR3 DNA follows: TGTGCCAGCAGCCTTTCGAGCGGCACAGATACGCAGTATTTT.

About this clonotype: The CDR3 does not end in the conserved phenylalanine or tryptophan, so this is likely a read error. This chain uses TRBV7-9 with TRBJ2-1; weak D call: TRBD1 (5 bases). V lost 5 bases, J lost 0 bases, and 11 bases lay in between. The CDR3 is made up of 15 amino acids. Germline CDR1 SEHNR, CDR2 FQNEAQ (reference sequence). The CDR3 DNA reads TGTGCCAGCAGCCGACAGACGAGCTCCTACAATGAGCAGTTCTCC. Its protein product is CASSRQTSSYNEQFS.

This clonotype was seen only a few times. The chain employs TRBV3-1 and TRBJ2-1; no reliable D call. V was cut by 0 bases and J by 5 bases, with 8 bases left in between. This CDR3 is 14 amino acids long. Germline CDR1 and CDR2: LGHDT and YNNKEL (reference sequence). The CDR3 nucleotides are TGTGCCAGCAGCCAAGAGCCGCCACACAATGAGCAGTTCTTC. It specifies CASSQEPPHNEQFF.

This clonotype was counted at least ten times. The rearrangement joins TRBV12-3 or TRBV12-4 to TRBJ1-5; the match to TRBD1 covers 9 bases. The CDR3 loop spans 16 amino acids. V lost 6 bases and J lost 2; bases outside the gene matches: 8. For the CDR3, the DNA is TGTGCCAGCAGCCACCGGACAGGGGATGGCAATCAGCCCCAGCATTTT. Translation gives CASSHRTGDGNQPQHF.

CDR3 protein: CASRETSPIGPQHF. The CDR3 coding sequence is TGTGCCAGCAGGGAGACATCCCCGATAGGGCCCCAGCATTTT. This rearrangement joins TRBV2 to TRBJ1-5, with no clear D. V lost 6 bases, J lost 9 bases, and 18 bases lay in between. This CDR3 is built from 14 residues. The germline V gene has CDR1 SNHLY and CDR2 FYNNEI.

This clonotype was seen repeatedly, ten times or more. The chain carries TRBV7-2 and TRBJ1-5; 7 nucleotides line up with TRBD1. CDR1 SGHTA and CDR2 FQGNSA come from the germline V gene. Trimming at V came to 1 base and at J to 3 bases, leaving 9 bases not matched to a gene. The CDR3 contains 17 residues. CDR3 in amino acids: CASSLGLTGESNQPQHF. DNA for the CDR3: TGTGCCAGCAGCTTAGGGCTCACAGGGGAATCCAATCAGCCCCAGCATTTT.

Comment on this clonotype: This may arise from a read error, as a much more abundant clone is one base away. The chain has TRBV7-6 and TRBJ2-2; D perhaps matches TRBD2 (6 bases). Germline loops: CDR1 SGHVS, CDR2 FNYEAQ. V was shortened by 1 base and J by 1 base, with 7 bases between the two germline ends. The CDR3 runs to 15 residues. CDR3 region: CASSLGRENTGELFF. CDR3 DNA: TGTGCCAGCAGCTTAGGGCGGGAGAACACCGGGGAGCTGTTTTTT.

The rearrangement uses TRBV7-9 and TRBJ2-4; possibly TRBD1 or TRBD2 for D (5 bases each). The CDR3 loop spans 17 amino acids. The V end lost 5 bases, the J end lost 0 bases, and 17 bases lay between the germline ends. The germline V gene encodes CDR1 SEHNR and CDR2 FQNEAQ (reference sequence). CDR3 DNA: TGTGCCAGCAGCCACCCGGGACCACCCTTAGCCAAAAACATTCAGTACTTC. Translated, it gives CASSHPGPPLAKNIQYF.

This clonotype appeared a few times. The rearrangement links TRBV4-1 to TRBJ1-1; TRBD1 might be the D (5 bases). V lost 4 bases to trimming and J lost 5 bases, with 11 bases between them. The CDR3 consists of 13 residues. Germline CDR1 MGHRA, CDR2 YSYEKL. Here the CDR3 reads CASSPHQGTEAFF. The CDR3 region has the DNA TGCGCCAGCAGCCCGCATCAGGGTACTGAAGCTTTCTTT.

This clonotype was detected only a few times. The rearrangement uses TRBV24-1 and TRBJ2-3; the D call may be TRBD1 or TRBD2 (5 bases each). There are 17 residues in the CDR3. Per germline, CDR1 KGHDR and CDR2 SFDVKD. Trimming took 1 base from V and 0 from J, leaving 13 bases between them. The CDR3 DNA reads as TGTGCCACCAGTGATTTTCCGGGACGCCGTAGCACAGATACGCAGTATTTT. Its translation: CATSDFPGRRSTDTQYF.

The chain joins TRBV10-1 to TRBJ2-5, with D unclear. Germline loops: CDR1 WNHNN, CDR2 SYGVQD (reference sequence). V was cut by 0 bases and J by 7 bases, with 18 bases left in between. CDR3 length: 16 amino acids. Here the CDR3 DNA reads TGCGCCAGCAGTGAGTCGCTCTCTTCGTACGGAGTGACCCAGTACTTC. Translating gives CASSESLSSYGVTQYF.

This clonotype was recorded at least ten times. This chain links TRBV7-8 with TRBJ2-1, with TRBD1 matching 7 bases. After removal of 5 bases from V and 4 bases from J, the junction contained 11 bases not matched to a gene. This CDR3 comprises 16 residues. Per the germline V gene, CDR1 is SGHVS and CDR2 is FQNEAQ. The CDR3 sequence is CASSPHPGQNYNEQFF. CDR3 coding DNA: TGTGCCAGCAGCCCCCACCCGGGACAGAATTACAATGAGCAGTTCTTC.

The CDR3 spells CASRPTGRSPYEQYF. CDR3 nucleotide sequence: TGTGCCAGTAGACCAACAGGGAGATCCCCCTACGAGCAGTACTTC. This rearrangement joins TRBV19 to TRBJ2-7; a weak D match, TRBD1 (6 bases). Germline loops: CDR1 LNHDA, CDR2 SQIVND (reference sequence). The CDR3 totals 15 residues. V was clipped by 6 bases and J by 2 bases, with 17 bases between them.

V gene TRBV12-3 or TRBV12-4 combines with J gene TRBJ2-3; D may be TRBD2 (7 bases). Trimming shortened V by 1 base and J by 6 bases, and 17 bases separated the two germline ends. The CDR3 runs 16 residues. CDR3 nucleotides: TGTGCCAGCAGTTTAGATGAGGGGGGGGTTATGGATACGCAGTATTTT. Translated, it gives CASSLDEGGVMDTQYF.

The V call is TRBV9, the J call TRBJ2-7, with 7 bases that match TRBD1. V was clipped by 3 bases and J by 3 bases; unmatched bases: 6. The length of the CDR3 is 14 residues. The germline CDR1 and CDR2 sequences are SGDLS and YYNGEE. In DNA form, the CDR3 reads TGTGCCAGCAGCGACCCCGGGACAGACTACGAGCAGTACGTC. Encoded protein: CASSDPGTDYEQYV.

A single count supports this clonotype. CDR3 loop: CASTNRGRTDQPQHF. In nucleotides, the CDR3 is TGTGCCAGTACGAACAGGGGCCGGACGGATCAGCCCCAGCATTTT. The chain recombines TRBV19 with TRBJ1-5; 7 bases are a match to TRBD1. The length of the CDR3 is 15 residues. Germline-derived CDR1 and CDR2 are LNHDA and SQIVND (reference sequence). Losses at the gene ends were 7 bases for V and 5 bases for J; bases not matched to a gene: 11.